This TCR beta chain is from a study of cytomegalovirus exposure and HLA in healthy donors. Both 60 Vbeta primers and 13 Jbeta primers went into the PCR. As handled by the study authors: A later analysis tallied approximately 78 million unique TCR beta chains, about 12 million of them shared. Profiled with immunoSEQ multiplex PCR; TCRdb holds only in-frame clones, not every one. Clone size and V and J calls were adopted from that table, with D and trimming inferred from the DNA. The table includes hundreds of thousands of clones, under 80% detected once. The donors gave bone marrow, and they were healthy. Germline V gene sequence: CDR1 SGHRS, CDR2 YFSETQ. After removal of 5 bases from V and 7 bases from J, the junction contained 12 bases not matched to a gene. The CDR3 length is 14 residues. This clone was seen a handful of times.

The sequenced sample was PBMCs. The J gene is TRBJ2-7, the V gene TRBV5-1, with 7 bases fitting TRBD1. This TCR was recovered from a female donor in good health and CMV-seronegative. The CDR3 sequence is CASSPDRETLEQYF. CDR3 coding DNA: TGCGCCAGCAGTCCAGACAGGGAAACGTTAGAGCAGTACTTC.